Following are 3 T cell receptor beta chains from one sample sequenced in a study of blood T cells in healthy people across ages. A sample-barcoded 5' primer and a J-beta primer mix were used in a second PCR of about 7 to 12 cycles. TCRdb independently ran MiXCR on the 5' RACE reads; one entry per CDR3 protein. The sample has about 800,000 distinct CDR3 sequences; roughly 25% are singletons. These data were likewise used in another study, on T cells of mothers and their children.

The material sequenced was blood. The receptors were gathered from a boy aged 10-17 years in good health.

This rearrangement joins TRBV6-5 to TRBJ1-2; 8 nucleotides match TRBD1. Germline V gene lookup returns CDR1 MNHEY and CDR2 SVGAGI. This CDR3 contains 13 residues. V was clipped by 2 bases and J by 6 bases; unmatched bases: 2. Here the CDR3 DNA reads TGTGCCAGCAGTTACGTGACAGGGGATGGCTACACCTTC. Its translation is CASSYVTGDGYTF.

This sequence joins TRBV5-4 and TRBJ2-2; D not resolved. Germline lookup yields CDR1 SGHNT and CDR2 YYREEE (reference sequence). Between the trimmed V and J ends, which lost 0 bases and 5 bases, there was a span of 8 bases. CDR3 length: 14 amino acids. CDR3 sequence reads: CASSLDMGTGELFF. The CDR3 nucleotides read TGTGCCAGCAGCTTGGATATGGGTACCGGGGAGCTGTTTTTT.

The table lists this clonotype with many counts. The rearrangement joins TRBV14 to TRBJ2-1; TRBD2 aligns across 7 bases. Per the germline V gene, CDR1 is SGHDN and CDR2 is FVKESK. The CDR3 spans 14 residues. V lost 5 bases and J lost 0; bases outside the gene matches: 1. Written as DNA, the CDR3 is TGTGCCAGCAGCGGGGGGGGCTCCTACAATGAGCAGTTCTTC. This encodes CASSGGGSYNEQFF.